The clone carrying this T cell receptor (beta chain) has a single count. The data stem from a study of CD8 T cells in Susac syndrome. Reverse transcription used roughly 0.5 to 1 ug RNA and random hexamers. An immunoSEQ multiplex PCR generated amplified TCR beta CDR3 products spanning 54 Vbeta and 13 Jbeta. TCRdb re-derived calls from the immunoSEQ multiplex PCR reads in MiXCR, one entry per CDR3 protein. The data hold approximately 100,000 distinct CDR3 sequences, with around 90% observed a single time. CDR3 size: 17 residues. V lost 6 bases and J 2 bases, leaving 20 bases between the germline ends. Sequencing of TCR beta covered CD8+ and CD4+ T cells obtained from blood. Controls comprised healthy donors matched for age and sex. FACS enriched CD8+ TEMRA cells, while bulk CD8+ and CD4+ were negatively isolated.

This clonotype was sampled from a human donor in good health. Sequencing input: CD4+ T cells from PBMCs. The rearrangement uses TRBV12-3 or TRBV12-4 and TRBJ1-5; D may be TRBD1 (6 bases). The CDR3 loop is CASRTSPTGLGNQPQHF. CDR3 nucleotides: TGTGCCAGCAGAACGTCCCCCACAGGGTTAGGCAATCAGCCCCAGCATTTT.